The clone carrying this TCR beta chain was picked up a small number of times. The data are from a study of blood T cell repertoires in COVID-19. Two consecutive negative NP/OP PCR tests, clearance, or resolved symptoms defined Cohort 3 recovery. Only in-frame clones appear in the TCRdb table, and some are missing; sequencing was by immunoSEQ multiplex PCR. The sample carries 140,000 to 150,000 clones, 75% to 90% recorded once. The CDR3 consists of 17 residues. The germline CDR1 and CDR2 sequences are SGHAT and FQNNGV. The V gene end was trimmed by 3 bases and the J gene end by 7 bases; junction bases not matched to a gene: 12.

V gene TRBV11-2 combines with J gene TRBJ2-2; 9 nucleotides agree with TRBD2. This receptor was identified in a man in his sixties who had recovered from COVID-19. Sequences were obtained from PBMCs or T cells enriched from blood (not recorded which). CDR3 sequence (DNA): TGTGCCAGCAGCTTTCGGCCCGCGGGGGGGCCGAGCGGGGAGCTGTTTTTT. Protein product: CASSFRPAGGPSGELFF.